What follows are 23 T cell receptor beta chains derived from one specimen sequenced in a study of cytomegalovirus exposure and HLA in healthy donors. The method was immunoSEQ multiplex PCR; TCRdb's version includes in-frame clones alone and lacks a portion of them. This repertoire shows under 150,000 clones, about 88% found once; its top ten account for 7.5% to 9%. Sequencing input: PBMCs. These receptors were collected from a man aged 18 to 30 in good health and CMV-seropositive.

This chain joins TRBV11-2 and TRBJ1-2; 8 bases map to TRBD1. The CDR3 contains 14 residues. Trimming took 5 bases from V and 6 from J; bases not matched to a gene: 8. Per germline, CDR1 SGHAT and CDR2 FQNNGV. This CDR3 reads CASSRGQGGHGYTF. CDR3 DNA: TGTGCCAGCAGCCGCGGACAGGGAGGGCATGGCTACACCTTC.

The chain is built from TRBV5-6 and TRBJ2-7, with D uncertain. The CDR3 extends over 15 amino acids. Germline loops: CDR1 SGHDT, CDR2 YYEEEE. Deletions cut 0 bases from V and 0 bases from J, with 10 bases between. CDR3 sequence reads: CASSLGTVGSYEQYF. The CDR3 region has the DNA TGTGCCAGCAGCTTGGGCACAGTAGGCTCCTACGAGCAGTACTTC.

The chain has TRBV5-1 and TRBJ2-7; 7 nucleotides align to TRBD1. Per the germline V gene, CDR1 is SGHRS and CDR2 is YFSETQ. The V segment lost 4 bases and the J segment 2 bases; nucleotides outside the gene matches: 3. This CDR3 comprises 13 residues. CDR3 in DNA: TGCGCCAGCAGCGTCGGGACAGCCTACGAGCAGTACTTC. It specifies CASSVGTAYEQYF.

The CDR3 sequence is CAWDRGSGANVLTF. The CDR3 coding sequence is TGTGCCTGGGACAGGGGTTCTGGGGCCAACGTCCTGACTTTC. This sequence joins TRBV30 and TRBJ2-6; 8 bases map to TRBD1. Unmatched junction bases numbered 1, after V lost 5 bases and J lost 1 base. In germline, CDR1 is GTSNPN, CDR2 SVGIG (reference sequence). CDR3 size: 14 residues.

The chain is built from TRBV10-3 and TRBJ1-2; the D is unclear. CDR1 ENHRY and CDR2 SYGVKD come from the germline V gene. CDR3 length equals 13 residues. The germline V and J ends were trimmed by 8 bases and 0 bases, with 10 bases remaining between them. CDR3 in amino acids: CAISTLANYGYTF. The CDR3 DNA reads as TGTGCCATCTCGACACTTGCTAACTATGGCTACACCTTC.

V and J are TRBV11-2 and TRBJ2-5, with 7 bases that match TRBD2. Per germline, CDR1 SGHAT and CDR2 FQNNGV. J lost 4 bases, V lost 7 bases, and 24 bases had no gene match. CDR3 size: 19 residues. The DNA for the CDR3 is TGTGCCAGCATCCGATCGGGGAGGGTGCAGGGCAGATTTGGAGAGACCCAGTACTTC. It translates to CASIRSGRVQGRFGETQYF.

The chain recombines TRBV5-5 with TRBJ2-3; D perhaps matches TRBD1 (5 bases). Trimming removed 5 bases at V and 0 bases at J, with 7 bases between. The germline CDR1 and CDR2 sequences are SGHKS and YYEKEE (reference sequence). CDR3 length: 13 amino acids. Here the CDR3 DNA reads TGTGCCAGCAGGGCAGGGAGCACAGATACGCAGTATTTT. Amino acid sequence: CASRAGSTDTQYF.

The chain combines TRBV19 with TRBJ1-5; TRBD1 might be the D (6 bases). Germline CDR1 LNHDA, CDR2 SQIVND (reference sequence). Trimming pared 3 bases from V and 3 bases from J, leaving 12 bases between. The CDR3 covers 15 residues. The DNA for the CDR3 is TGTGCCAGTAGTATGACCGGACAGATCAATCAGCCCCAGCATTTT. Its translation is CASSMTGQINQPQHF.

This sequence joins TRBV15 and TRBJ2-1, with a tentative D call TRBD2 (6 bases). Germline V gene sequence: CDR1 LNHNV, CDR2 YYDKDF (reference sequence). V dropped 1 base and J dropped 6 bases, with 10 bases sitting between them. The CDR3 has 14 residues. CDR3 protein: CATSRGTTINEQFF. The CDR3 DNA reads TGTGCCACCAGCAGAGGGACTACTATCAATGAGCAGTTCTTC.

This rearrangement joins TRBV7-7 to TRBJ2-3; TRBD2 might be the D (6 bases). V dropped 5 bases and J dropped 0 bases, with 15 bases sitting between them. From germline, CDR1 is SSHAT and CDR2 FNYEAQ (reference sequence). The CDR3 is 16 amino acids. The CDR3 is CASSPGRGSSTDTQYF. In DNA form, the CDR3 reads TGTGCCAGCAGCCCCGGTCGGGGGAGTAGCACAGATACGCAGTATTTT.

This chain uses TRBV19 with TRBJ2-1; TRBD2 agrees at 11 bases. The CDR3 is made up of 15 amino acids. Germline assignment: CDR1 LNHDA and CDR2 SQIVND (reference sequence). V shed 7 bases and J 2 bases; nucleotides not matched to a gene: 4. The CDR3 DNA reads as TGTGCCAGTAATAGCGGGAGGGCCGCCTACAATGAGCAGTTCTTC. Its translation: CASNSGRAAYNEQFF. The full variable domain, rest sourced from reference TRBV19 and TRBJ2-1, is DGGITQSPKYLFRKEGQNVTLSCEQNLNHDAMYWYRQDPGQGLRLIYYSQIVNDFQKGDIAEGYSVSREKKESFPLTVTSAQKNPTAFYLCASNSGRAAYNEQFFGPGTRLTVL.

CDR3 DNA: TGTGCCAGCGCCTCATCTCAGGGATCGTATGACATTCAGTACTTC. Amino acids: CASASSQGSYDIQYF. The chain is built from TRBV5-6 and TRBJ2-4; a weak D match, TRBD1 (5 bases). The CDR3 is 15 residues long. The germline gives CDR1 SGHDT, CDR2 YYEEEE. V was clipped by 7 bases and J by 8 bases, with 22 bases between them.

V is TRBV30 and J is TRBJ1-2, with 9 bases aligning to TRBD1. The CDR3 spans 14 residues. CDR1 GTSNPN and CDR2 SVGIG come from the germline V gene (reference sequence). V shed 3 bases, J shed 6 bases, and the junction held 8 bases outside the gene matches. CDR3 region: CAWSPGTGTNGYTF. Written as DNA, the CDR3 is TGTGCCTGGAGCCCCGGGACAGGGACTAATGGCTACACCTTC.

The chain recombines TRBV7-2 with TRBJ2-2; possibly TRBD2 for D (5 bases). There are 15 residues in the CDR3. Germline V lookup: CDR1 SGHTA, CDR2 FQGNSA. Trimming stripped 4 bases from V and 3 bases from J, with 12 bases between. CDR3: CASSSTSSHTGELFF. The CDR3 DNA sequence: TGTGCCAGCAGCTCCACTAGTTCTCACACCGGGGAGCTGTTTTTT.

CDR3 residues: CAWTKRVNTEAFF. CDR3 nucleotide sequence: TGTGCCTGGACCAAGCGGGTGAACACTGAAGCTTTCTTT. The chain joins TRBV30 to TRBJ1-1; D remains ambiguous. Trimming took 4 bases from V and 0 from J, leaving 9 bases between them. The CDR3 runs to 13 residues. Germline V lookup: CDR1 GTSNPN, CDR2 SVGIG (reference sequence).

V usage is TRBV5-1 and J usage is TRBJ1-2; D is ambiguous. The CDR3 spans 12 residues. V lost 0 bases to trimming and J lost 8 bases, with 8 bases between them. Germline V gene sequence: CDR1 SGHRS, CDR2 YFSETQ. Here the CDR3 reads CASSLDRVGYTF. Here the CDR3 DNA reads TGCGCCAGCAGCTTGGACCGGGTCGGCTACACCTTC.

This sequence joins TRBV14 and TRBJ2-1, with TRBD2 matching over 7 bases. The CDR3 consists of 16 residues. The germline V gene encodes CDR1 SGHDN and CDR2 FVKESK. With V trimmed by 4 bases and J by 9 bases, 15 bases remained unmatched. CDR3 DNA: TGTGCCAGCAGCCCGCTGGGCGGGGGAGGTGATGGTGAGCAGTTCTTC. Its protein is CASSPLGGGGDGEQFF.

The V gene is TRBV27, the J gene TRBJ2-7; TRBD2 matches 9 bases. This CDR3 is 16 amino acids long. V lost 7 bases, J lost 4 bases, and 14 bases stayed unmatched. Germline-derived CDR1 and CDR2 are MNHEY and SMNVEV (reference sequence). The DNA for the CDR3 is TGTGCCAGCACCAGCGGGGGGCCTTACCTCGGGTACGAGCAGTACTTC. This sequence encodes CASTSGGPYLGYEQYF.

The chain carries TRBV18 and TRBJ2-7; TRBD1 matches at 8 bases. The length of the CDR3 is 14 residues. In germline, CDR1 is KGHSH, CDR2 LQKENI. V lost 5 bases and J lost 3; bases outside the gene matches: 6. The CDR3 sequence is CASSWDRTSYEQYF. CDR3 nucleotide sequence: TGTGCCAGCTCATGGGACAGGACAAGCTACGAGCAGTACTTC.

The gene calls are TRBV29-1 and TRBJ1-3, with TRBD1 identical over 7 bases. The CDR3 loop spans 14 amino acids. Germline CDR1 reads SQVTM; CDR2 reads ANQGSEA. The J segment lost 4 bases and the V segment lost 3 bases, leaving 6 bases of the junction unmatched. CDR3 DNA: TGCAGCGTTGACGCGACAGGGTTAGGAAACACCATATATTTT. As protein: CSVDATGLGNTIYF.

The chain combines TRBV30 with TRBJ2-3; TRBD1 might be the D (6 bases). In germline, CDR1 is GTSNPN, CDR2 SVGIG (reference sequence). CDR3 length: 15 amino acids. V lost 0 bases, J lost 1 base, and 11 bases lay in between. The CDR3 sequence: CAWSVKKGGTDTQYF. CDR3 nucleotide sequence: TGTGCCTGGAGTGTAAAGAAGGGGGGCACAGATACGCAGTATTTT.

The chain joins TRBV6-1 to TRBJ2-2; D is uncertain. From germline, CDR1 is MNHNS and CDR2 SASEGT. The CDR3 runs to 15 residues. The germline V and J ends were trimmed by 0 bases and 5 bases, with 10 bases remaining between them. CDR3 sequence reads: CASSEAHLGTGELFF. In DNA form, the CDR3 reads TGTGCCAGCAGTGAAGCGCACCTCGGTACCGGGGAGCTGTTTTTT.

The rearrangement joins TRBV5-4 to TRBJ2-3; D is perhaps TRBD2 (5 bases). The CDR3 contains 14 residues. The V gene's germline CDR1 is SGHNT and CDR2 YYREEE (reference sequence). Trimming left V 4 bases short and J 1 base short, with 10 bases between. CDR3 sequence (DNA): TGTGCCAGCAGCATGACTAAGGGCACAGATACGCAGTATTTT. This sequence encodes CASSMTKGTDTQYF.